These T cell receptor beta chains were read from a single sample in a study of control samples from healthy donors and cancer patients. Some clones are missing from TCRdb's copy, which holds only in-frame ones; the method was immunoSEQ multiplex PCR. Recorded for this sample: some 190,000 clones. The sample was blood. These receptors were collected from a woman aged 25 to 39 in good health. CDR3s include the opening cysteine and the closing phenylalanine or tryptophan. D genes are given only for firm matches.

cdr3_nt | cdr3_aa | j_call | v_call | d_call
TGCGCCAGCAGCTTGGCTCAGGGGCATGGCTACACCTTC | CASSLAQGHGYTF | TRBJ1-2 | TRBV5-1 | .
TGCGCCAGCAGCCAAGATGGGCCAGCTAACTATGGCTACACCTTC | CASSQDGPANYGYTF | TRBJ1-2 | TRBV4-1 | .
TGTGCCAGCTCTCTCGGACAGGGAAGAGGCTACACCTTC | CASSLGQGRGYTF | TRBJ1-2 | TRBV18 | TRBD1
TGCGCCAGCAGCCGGACAGGGCCCGAGCAGTACTTC | CASSRTGPEQYF | TRBJ2-7 | TRBV5-1 | TRBD1
TGTGCCATCAGTGAGGTGCAGGCAGATACGCAGTATTTT | CAISEVQADTQYF | TRBJ2-3 | TRBV10-3 | .
TGCAGCGTTGGGCAGAACCAAGAGACCCAGTACTTC | CSVGQNQETQYF | TRBJ2-5 | TRBV29-1 | .
TGCGCCAGCTCCAGACGGGGGCCTGGAAACACCATATATTTT | CASSRRGPGNTIYF | TRBJ1-3 | TRBV5-1 | .
TGTGCCAGCAGCTCCCGGGCGGGACAGGCTAAATACGAGCAGTACTTC | CASSSRAGQAKYEQYF | TRBJ2-7 | TRBV11-3 | TRBD1
TGCGCCAGCACCCGGGGGGGTCAGGGCTCGAACACCGGGGAGCTGTTTTTT | CASTRGGQGSNTGELFF | TRBJ2-2 | TRBV5-1 | TRBD2
TGTGCCAGCGCGGGGGGTTCGTTGACCGGGGAGCTGTTTTTT | CASAGGSLTGELFF | TRBJ2-2 | TRBV27 | TRBD2
TGTGCCAGGGGAGGGACCCCCTACGAGCAGTACTTC | CARGGTPYEQYF | TRBJ2-7 | TRBV2 | TRBD2
TGTGCCAGCAGTTCCCGCCCCGTCGGGACTAGCTACGAGCAGTACTTC | CASSSRPVGTSYEQYF | TRBJ2-7 | TRBV28 | TRBD2
TGTGCCAGCTCCCTGTCGGACAGGAGCAATCAGCCCCAGCATTTT | CASSLSDRSNQPQHF | TRBJ1-5 | TRBV18 | TRBD1
TGCGCCAGCAGCCCGGACAGGGGGGATGAAAAACTGTTTTTT | CASSPDRGDEKLFF | TRBJ1-4 | TRBV5-1 | TRBD1
TGCGCCAGCAGCTTGGCCTTCGGGACAGGTAGTGGAAACACCATATATTTT | CASSLAFGTGSGNTIYF | TRBJ1-3 | TRBV5-1 | TRBD1
TGTGCCAGCAGTTATATCGCGAACACTGAAGCTTTCTTT | CASSYIANTEAFF | TRBJ1-1 | TRBV6-2/TRBV6-3 | .
TGTGCCAGCAGCCCGCACGCCGGGACAGGGGGCAGGGGCACTGAAGCTTTCTTT | CASSPHAGTGGRGTEAFF | TRBJ1-1 | TRBV7-3 | TRBD1
TGTGCCAGCAGTTTGGACACGGCCCACGAGCAGTACTTC | CASSLDTAHEQYF | TRBJ2-7 | TRBV6-6 | .
TGTGCCAGCAGTTACGACGGGAACACTGAAGCTTTCTTT | CASSYDGNTEAFF | TRBJ1-1 | TRBV6-5 | .
TGTGCCAGCGGTCGAGCGGGGGGAGTTTGGCAGTACTTC | CASGRAGGVWQYF | TRBJ2-7 | TRBV7-2 | TRBD2
TGTGCCAGCAGTCCAGGGGCGAATAACTATGGCTACACCTTC | CASSPGANNYGYTF | TRBJ1-2 | TRBV27 | .
TGTGCCAGCAGCTCCGCGGGTTTTAGGGAAAAACTGTTTTTT | CASSSAGFREKLFF | TRBJ1-4 | TRBV5-5 | .
TGTGCCAGCAGTGAAGCCTACGAGCAGTACTTC | CASSEAYEQYF | TRBJ2-7 | TRBV25-1 | .
TGTGCCAGCAGCGGATACCTGACGGGACATCAAGAGACCCAGTACTTC | CASSGYLTGHQETQYF | TRBJ2-5 | TRBV11-2 | .
TGTGCCAGCTCACCAACCGGGACAGGTAGTTTCTACGAGCAGTACTTC | CASSPTGTGSFYEQYF | TRBJ2-7 | TRBV7-3 | TRBD1
TGCGCCAGCAGCCCGGGGACAGGGGTTATTGAAAAACTGTTTTTT | CASSPGTGVIEKLFF | TRBJ1-4 | TRBV5-1 | TRBD1
TGTGCCAGCAGTAAGAATCAGCCCCAGCATTTT | CASSKNQPQHF | TRBJ1-5 | TRBV6-4 | .
TGCGCCAGCACCTCCGGGACAGGGGGTGAACGGGAGCTGTTTTTT | CASTSGTGGERELFF | TRBJ2-2 | TRBV5-1 | TRBD1
TGTGCCAGCAGCTTATCGGGGGCTAGTAATAGCAATCAGCCCCAGCATTTT | CASSLSGASNSNQPQHF | TRBJ1-5 | TRBV5-8 | .
TGCGCCAGCAGCCCGACTAGCGGGAAATACAATGAGCAGTTCTTC | CASSPTSGKYNEQFF | TRBJ2-1 | TRBV5-1 | TRBD2
TGTGCCAGCATCGTTCGGGCAGTGTATCATTCACCCCTCCACTTT | CASIVRAVYHSPLHF | TRBJ1-6 | TRBV6-5 | .
TGTGCCAGCAATCCTTACAGGGAGACGAACTATGGCTACACCTTC | CASNPYRETNYGYTF | TRBJ1-2 | TRBV6-6 | .
TGTGCCAGCAGCCCGCGGGGTGCCGGGGAGCTGTTTTTT | CASSPRGAGELFF | TRBJ2-2 | TRBV7-2 | .
TGTGCCAGCAGTTCTTACTACTATGGCTACACCTTC | CASSSYYYGYTF | TRBJ1-2 | TRBV6-2/TRBV6-3 | .
TGTGCCAGCAGTTACCGGGACGGATCCTACAATGAGCAGTTCTTC | CASSYRDGSYNEQFF | TRBJ2-1 | TRBV6-5 | .
TGTGCCAGCAGCCGGGGGACAGGTTACTATGGCTACACCTTC | CASSRGTGYYGYTF | TRBJ1-2 | TRBV28 | TRBD1
TGCGCCAGCAGCTCCGGGAGGCAACCTCCAAACTCTGGAAACACCATATATTTT | CASSSGRQPPNSGNTIYF | TRBJ1-3 | TRBV5-1 | .
TGTGCCTGGAGTGTACCCGGGACTAGCGGGAGGGGAGATACGCAGTATTTT | CAWSVPGTSGRGDTQYF | TRBJ2-3 | TRBV30 | TRBD2
TGCGCCAGCAGCCAAGAGTACGGGGGAGTGGGATATAATTCACCCCTCCACTTT | CASSQEYGGVGYNSPLHF | TRBJ1-6 | TRBV4-1 | .
TGTGCCAGCAGCCCGGCTCCTCGGAAATCCTACGAGCAGTACTTC | CASSPAPRKSYEQYF | TRBJ2-7 | TRBV14 | .
TGTGCCAGCGGAGGGACGGATTACTATGGCTACACCTTC | CASGGTDYYGYTF | TRBJ1-2 | TRBV5-6 | .
TGTGCCAGCAGCTTAGAAGCGGCAGTACCCTACGAGCAGTACTTC | CASSLEAAVPYEQYF | TRBJ2-7 | TRBV7-8 | .
TGTGCCAGCAGTTTTGAAGAGACCCAGTACTTC | CASSFEETQYF | TRBJ2-5 | TRBV12-3/TRBV12-4 | .
TGTGCCAGCTCCCCCCCACTAGGTGGTTTAGACAATGAGCAGTTCTTC | CASSPPLGGLDNEQFF | TRBJ2-1 | TRBV7-9 | .
TGTGCCAGCAGCTTGGTGGGGGACCAAGAGACCCAGTACTTC | CASSLVGDQETQYF | TRBJ2-5 | TRBV5-6 | .
TGTGCCAGCAGTTGGACAGGGGGCGGCGATGGCTACACCTTC | CASSWTGGGDGYTF | TRBJ1-2 | TRBV27 | TRBD1
TGTGCCAGCAGTTATGGAGAAAGCGGTTCGATCTACGAGCAGTACTTC | CASSYGESGSIYEQYF | TRBJ2-7 | TRBV6-5 | .
TGCAGCGTTGAAGGCCGGCTGAACACTGAAGCTTTCTTT | CSVEGRLNTEAFF | TRBJ1-1 | TRBV29-1 | .
TGTGCCAGCAGCCGGGGGGGGCTCGCTAATGAAAAACTGTTTTTT | CASSRGGLANEKLFF | TRBJ1-4 | TRBV14 | .
TGTGCCAGCAGTTTTCCAGGACAGGGGCATAATTCACCCCTCCACTTT | CASSFPGQGHNSPLHF | TRBJ1-6 | TRBV6-5 | TRBD1
TGCGCCAGCAGCCAGGTGTTTTGGGGGAGGAGCAATCAGCCCCAGCATTTT | CASSQVFWGRSNQPQHF | TRBJ1-5 | TRBV4-1 | .
TGTGCCAGCAGTTACTCGGGAGCGGACACTGAAGCTTTCTTT | CASSYSGADTEAFF | TRBJ1-1 | TRBV6-5 | .
TGTGCCAGTAAGAGTCACTCCTCCTACGAGCAGTACTTC | CASKSHSSYEQYF | TRBJ2-7 | TRBV19 | .
TGTGCCAGCAGGAGCGCGGGGCCGAGCACTGAAGCTTTCTTT | CASRSAGPSTEAFF | TRBJ1-1 | TRBV28 | .
TGTGCCAGCAGCTTAGTTAGCGGGGGCCGCACAGATACGCAGTATTTT | CASSLVSGGRTDTQYF | TRBJ2-3 | TRBV13 | TRBD2
TGTGCCAGCAGCCGGGTCCTTAATGAAAAACTGTTTTTT | CASSRVLNEKLFF | TRBJ1-4 | TRBV14 | .
TGTGCCACCGCGTCGGGGCCACTGAACACTGAAGCTTTCTTT | CATASGPLNTEAFF | TRBJ1-1 | TRBV15 | .
TGTGCCAGCAGTCGGGACAGCCAAGAGACCCAGTACTTC | CASSRDSQETQYF | TRBJ2-5 | TRBV6-6 | TRBD1